This TCR beta chain was captured in a study of monozygotic twins with inflammatory bowel disease. Points from the study as a whole: Support was lacking for any single strong IBD-associated signal or clonotype.

TCRdb derives one entry per CDR3 protein from the 5' RACE reads, leaving out DNA. Recorded for this sample: 400,000 to 500,000 distinct CDR3 sequences. Remarks on this clonotype: Its antigen is not known.

The germline V gene encodes CDR1 DFQATT and CDR2 SNEGSKA (reference sequence). There are 16 residues in the CDR3. Sequencing was done on a sample of blood. This sequence originates from a human donor with ulcerative colitis or Crohn's disease, or a healthy co-twin of an affected twin (not recorded which). V usage is TRBV20-1 and J usage is TRBJ1-2; the D call from TCRdb, TRBD1, cannot be confirmed without DNA. CDR3 in amino acids: CSARGGAEVLNYGYTF.